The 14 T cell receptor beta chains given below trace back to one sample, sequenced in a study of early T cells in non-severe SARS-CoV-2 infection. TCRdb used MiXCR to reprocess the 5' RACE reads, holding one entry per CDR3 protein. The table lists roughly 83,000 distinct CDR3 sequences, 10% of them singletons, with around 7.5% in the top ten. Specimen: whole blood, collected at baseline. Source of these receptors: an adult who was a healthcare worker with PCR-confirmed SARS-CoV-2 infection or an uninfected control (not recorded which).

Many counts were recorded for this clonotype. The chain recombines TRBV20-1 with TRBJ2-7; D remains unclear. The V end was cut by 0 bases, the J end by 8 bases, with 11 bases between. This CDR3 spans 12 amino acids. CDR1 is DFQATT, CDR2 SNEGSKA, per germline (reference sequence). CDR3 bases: TGCAGTGCTAGAGAAAGGGCTGCCCAGCAGTACTTC. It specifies CSARERAAQQYF.

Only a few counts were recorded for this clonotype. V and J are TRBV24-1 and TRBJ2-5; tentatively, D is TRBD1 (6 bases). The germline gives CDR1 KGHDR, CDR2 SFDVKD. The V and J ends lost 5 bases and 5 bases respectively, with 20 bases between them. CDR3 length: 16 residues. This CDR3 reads CATSVDEDSTRETQYF. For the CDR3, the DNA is TGTGCCACCAGTGTCGACGAGGACAGCACTCGTGAGACCCAGTACTTC.

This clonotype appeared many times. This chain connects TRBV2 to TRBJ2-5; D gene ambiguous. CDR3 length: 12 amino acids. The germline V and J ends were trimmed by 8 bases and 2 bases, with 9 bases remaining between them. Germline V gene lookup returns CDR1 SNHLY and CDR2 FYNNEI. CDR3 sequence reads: CASHRSQETQYF. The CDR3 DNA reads TGTGCCAGCCACCGGTCTCAAGAGACCCAGTACTTC.

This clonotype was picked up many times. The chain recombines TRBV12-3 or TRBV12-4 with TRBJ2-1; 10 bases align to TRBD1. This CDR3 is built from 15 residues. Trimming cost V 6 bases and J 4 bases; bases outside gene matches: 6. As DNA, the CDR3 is TGTGCCAGCAGACCGGACAGGGGGACATACAATGAGCAGTTCTTC. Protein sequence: CASRPDRGTYNEQFF.

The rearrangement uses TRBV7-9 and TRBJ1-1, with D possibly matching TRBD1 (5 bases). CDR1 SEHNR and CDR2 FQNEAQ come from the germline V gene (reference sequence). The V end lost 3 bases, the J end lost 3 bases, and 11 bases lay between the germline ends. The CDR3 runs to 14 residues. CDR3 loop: CASSLGRSYTEAFF. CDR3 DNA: TGTGCCAGCAGCTTGGGGCGCTCCTACACTGAAGCTTTCTTT.

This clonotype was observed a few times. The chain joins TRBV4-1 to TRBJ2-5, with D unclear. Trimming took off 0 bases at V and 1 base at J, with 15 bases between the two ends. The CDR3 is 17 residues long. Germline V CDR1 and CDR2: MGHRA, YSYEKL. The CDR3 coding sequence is TGCGCCAGCAGCCAAGATAGGGCAACCCTATCCCAAGAGACCCAGTACTTC. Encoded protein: CASSQDRATLSQETQYF.

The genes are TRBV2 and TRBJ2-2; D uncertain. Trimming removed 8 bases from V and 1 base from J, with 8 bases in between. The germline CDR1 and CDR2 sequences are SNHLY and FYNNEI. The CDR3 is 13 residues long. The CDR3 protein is CASAFGNTGELFF. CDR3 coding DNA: TGTGCCAGCGCGTTCGGGAACACCGGGGAGCTGTTTTTT.

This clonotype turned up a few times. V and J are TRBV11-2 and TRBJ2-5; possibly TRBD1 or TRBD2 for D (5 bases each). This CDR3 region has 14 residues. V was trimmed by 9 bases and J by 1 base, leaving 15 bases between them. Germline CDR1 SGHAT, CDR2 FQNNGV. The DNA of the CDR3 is TGTGCCAGTCGGGGCCCAAGAAGCCAAGAGACCCAGTACTTC. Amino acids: CASRGPRSQETQYF.

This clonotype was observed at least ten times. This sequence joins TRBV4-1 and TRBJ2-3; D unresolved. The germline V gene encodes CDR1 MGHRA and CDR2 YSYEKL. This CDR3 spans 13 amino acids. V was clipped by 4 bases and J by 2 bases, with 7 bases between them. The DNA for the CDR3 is TGCGCCAGCAGCCCCTTAACCACAGATACGCAGTATTTT. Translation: CASSPLTTDTQYF.

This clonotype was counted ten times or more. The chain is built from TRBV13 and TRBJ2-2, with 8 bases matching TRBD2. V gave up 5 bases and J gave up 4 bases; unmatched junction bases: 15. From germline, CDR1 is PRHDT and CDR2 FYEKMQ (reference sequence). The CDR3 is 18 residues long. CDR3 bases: TGTGCCAGCAGCCTCATCTCCGGCCTAGCGGGCTTCACCGGGGAGCTGTTTTTT. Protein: CASSLISGLAGFTGELFF.

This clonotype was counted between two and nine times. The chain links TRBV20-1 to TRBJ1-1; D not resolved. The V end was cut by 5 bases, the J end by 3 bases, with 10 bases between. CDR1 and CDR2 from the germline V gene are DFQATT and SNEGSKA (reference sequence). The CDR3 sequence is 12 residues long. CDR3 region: CSAPSTYTEAFF. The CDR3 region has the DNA TGCAGTGCTCCGAGTACTTACACTGAAGCTTTCTTT.

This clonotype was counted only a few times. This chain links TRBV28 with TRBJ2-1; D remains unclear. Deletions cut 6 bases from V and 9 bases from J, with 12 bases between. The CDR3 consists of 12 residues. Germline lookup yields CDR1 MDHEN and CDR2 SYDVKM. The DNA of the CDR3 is TGTGCCAGCAGCTCGGGTCTTAGTGAGCAGTTCTTC. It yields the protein CASSSGLSEQFF.

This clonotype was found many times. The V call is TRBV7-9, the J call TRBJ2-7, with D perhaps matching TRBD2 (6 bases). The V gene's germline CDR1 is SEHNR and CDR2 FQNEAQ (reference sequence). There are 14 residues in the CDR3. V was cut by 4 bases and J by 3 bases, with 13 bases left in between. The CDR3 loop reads CASSSRDGSYEQYF. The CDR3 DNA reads TGTGCCAGCAGCTCCCGGGACGGGAGCTACGAGCAGTACTTC.

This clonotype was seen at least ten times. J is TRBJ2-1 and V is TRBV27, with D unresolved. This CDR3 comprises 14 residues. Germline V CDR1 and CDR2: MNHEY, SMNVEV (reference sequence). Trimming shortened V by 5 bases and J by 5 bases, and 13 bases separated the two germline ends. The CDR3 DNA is TGTGCCAGCAGTCCCTTATTGAGGAACAATGAGCAGTTCTTC. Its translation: CASSPLLRNNEQFF.